This entry lists 13 T cell receptor beta chains sequenced from one sample in a study of T cell repertoires in aging, cancer and after chemotherapy. The template was genomic DNA from peripheral blood, not RNA. TRB rearrangements spanning V, D and J were amplified using mixed TRB-A/B primers. TCRdb recomputed calls from the multiplex PCR reads with MiXCR, one row per CDR3 protein. The table lists some 2,700 distinct CDR3 sequences, roughly 22% of them singletons. Material for sequencing was blood. The receptors come from a human donor with a solid tumor.

This clonotype ranks as medium-sized. The genes are TRBV19 and TRBJ1-1; D unresolved. This CDR3 comprises 15 residues. Germline V CDR1 and CDR2: LNHDA, SQIVND (reference sequence). The germline V and J ends were trimmed by 3 bases and 0 bases, with 11 bases remaining between them. CDR3 in DNA: TGTGCCAGTAGTATGTTTCAGAGTATGAACACTGAAGCTTTCTTT. Translated, it gives CASSMFQSMNTEAFF. Together with reference TRBV19 and TRBJ1-1, the CDR3 gives the full variable domain: DGGITQSPKYLFRKEGQNVTLSCEQNLNHDAMYWYRQDPGQGLRLIYYSQIVNDFQKGDIAEGYSVSREKKESFPLTVTSAQKNPTAFYLCASSMFQSMNTEAFFGQGTRLTVV.

Within the sample, this clonotype is medium-sized (0.01 to 0.1%). This chain links TRBV27 with TRBJ2-7, with 7 bases fitting TRBD2. Germline loops: CDR1 MNHEY, CDR2 SMNVEV (reference sequence). The junction had 2 bases not matched to a gene; V was cut back by 3 bases and J by 6 bases. This CDR3 contains 12 residues. The DNA for the CDR3 is TGTGCCAGCAGTTTGGGAGGGGCCGAGCAGTACTTC. It yields the protein CASSLGGAEQYF.

By its share, this clonotype is medium-sized (0.01 to 0.1%). The chain is built from TRBV7-2 and TRBJ2-2, with D perhaps matching TRBD1 (5 bases). CDR1 is SGHTA, CDR2 FQGNSA, per germline. Trimming stripped 5 bases from V and 0 bases from J, with 19 bases between. There are 18 residues in the CDR3. CDR3 nucleotides: TGTGCCAGCAGCCCCGGACATACCCTTCTTTCGAACACCGGGGAGCTGTTTTTT. Residues: CASSPGHTLLSNTGELFF.

This chain links TRBV10-2 with TRBJ1-5, with D possibly TRBD1 on 5 matching bases. The CDR3 is 17 amino acids. In germline, CDR1 is WSHSY, CDR2 SAAADI. The ends were cut back, 2 bases at V and 6 bases at J, with 20 bases in the middle. DNA of the CDR3: TGCGCCAGCAGTGAGCTTCAACCGGGACTTGGACTTCAGCCCCAGCATTTT. Its protein product is CASSELQPGLGLQPQHF.

Within the sample, this clonotype is medium-sized. The chain links TRBV5-3 to TRBJ2-3; 11 nucleotides match TRBD2. TRBV5-3 is flagged as an ORF with uncertain function. The junction had 5 bases not matched to a gene; V was cut back by 4 bases and J by 7 bases. The CDR3 runs to 14 residues. CDR3 nucleotides: TGTGCCAGAAGCCACCGACTAGCGGGGAATACGCAGTATTTT. Protein sequence: CARSHRLAGNTQYF.

This clonotype was counted a few times. CDR3 residues: CASSIQGIGEAFF. CDR3 nucleotide sequence: TGTGCCAGCAGTATACAGGGGATTGGTGAAGCTTTCTTT. This sequence joins TRBV6-6 and TRBJ1-1; TRBD1 matches at 7 bases. The CDR3 extends over 13 amino acids. The V gene's germline CDR1 is MNHNY and CDR2 SVGAGI (reference sequence). J was trimmed by 7 bases and V by 5 bases; bases with no gene match: 7.

Only a few counts were recorded for this clonotype. The chain links TRBV28 to TRBJ2-7; 11 bases map to TRBD1. CDR3 length: 15 amino acids. Germline assignment: CDR1 MDHEN and CDR2 SYDVKM. Trimming took 6 bases from V and 4 from J; bases not matched to a gene: 8. The CDR3 nucleotides are TGTGCCAGCAGGCGGACAGGGGGCGCGACGTACGAGCAGTACTTC. As protein: CASRRTGGATYEQYF.

The J gene is TRBJ2-7, the V gene TRBV12-3 or TRBV12-4, with D maybe TRBD1 (5 bases). Trimming pared 4 bases from V and 2 bases from J, leaving 15 bases between. The CDR3 has 15 amino acids. The CDR3 DNA sequence: TGTGCCAGCAGTTACAGACAGTCGCCAACCTACGAGCAGTACTTC. This gives the protein CASSYRQSPTYEQYF.

The chain combines TRBV5-1 with TRBJ2-7; weak D call: TRBD1 (6 bases). The CDR3 has 14 amino acids. Deletions cut 2 bases from V and 9 bases from J, with 18 bases between. The germline V gene has CDR1 SGHRS and CDR2 YFSETQ. CDR3: CASSFRDTDLMQYF. CDR3 sequence (DNA): TGCGCCAGCAGCTTTCGGGACACAGACCTTATGCAGTACTTC.

The J gene is TRBJ2-7, the V gene TRBV27, with D perhaps given as TRBD1 or TRBD2 (6 bases each). Germline CDR1 is MNHEY and CDR2 is SMNVEV (reference sequence). This CDR3 has 12 residues. V gave up 6 bases and J gave up 5 bases, with 11 bases separating them. The CDR3 region has the DNA TGTGCCAGCAGAAAGGGGGGCGACGAGCAGTACTTC. Translation: CASRKGGDEQYF.

Judged by abundance, this clonotype is medium-sized. The genes are TRBV5-1 and TRBJ2-1; TRBD2 agrees at 14 bases. The V gene's germline CDR1 is SGHRS and CDR2 YFSETQ. V gave up 5 bases and J gave up 7 bases; unmatched junction bases: 11. The CDR3 has 17 residues. The CDR3 sequence is CASRQGTSGSFRNEQFF. CDR3 bases: TGCGCCAGCAGACAAGGGACTAGCGGGAGTTTTAGAAATGAGCAGTTCTTC. The variable domain in full, with the rest retrieved from reference TRBV5-1 and TRBJ2-1, is KAGVTQTPRYLIKTRGQQVTLSCSPISGHRSVSWYQQTPGQGLQFLFEYFSETQRNKGNFPGRFSGRQFSNSRSEMNVSTLELGDSALYLCASRQGTSGSFRNEQFFGPGTRLTVL.

This clonotype occurred a few times. This chain connects TRBV20-1 to TRBJ1-3, with a weak D call TRBD1 (5 bases). The germline V gene has CDR1 DFQATT and CDR2 SNEGSKA (reference sequence). CDR3 length equals 13 residues. The V end lost 3 bases, the J end lost 1 base, and 7 bases lay between the germline ends. Written as DNA, the CDR3 is TGCAGTGCTAGTAAGGGGTCTGGAAACACCATATATTTT. This encodes CSASKGSGNTIYF.

In its sample, this clonotype ranks as large. The chain recombines TRBV19 with TRBJ2-1, with TRBD1 identical over 12 bases. Germline values: CDR1 LNHDA, CDR2 SQIVND (reference sequence). The V segment lost 8 bases and the J segment 5 bases; nucleotides outside the gene matches: 7. The CDR3 runs to 15 residues. CDR3 DNA: TGTGCCAGTCGGGACAGGGGGCGTAGCGACAATGAGCAGTTCTTC. Protein sequence: CASRDRGRSDNEQFF.